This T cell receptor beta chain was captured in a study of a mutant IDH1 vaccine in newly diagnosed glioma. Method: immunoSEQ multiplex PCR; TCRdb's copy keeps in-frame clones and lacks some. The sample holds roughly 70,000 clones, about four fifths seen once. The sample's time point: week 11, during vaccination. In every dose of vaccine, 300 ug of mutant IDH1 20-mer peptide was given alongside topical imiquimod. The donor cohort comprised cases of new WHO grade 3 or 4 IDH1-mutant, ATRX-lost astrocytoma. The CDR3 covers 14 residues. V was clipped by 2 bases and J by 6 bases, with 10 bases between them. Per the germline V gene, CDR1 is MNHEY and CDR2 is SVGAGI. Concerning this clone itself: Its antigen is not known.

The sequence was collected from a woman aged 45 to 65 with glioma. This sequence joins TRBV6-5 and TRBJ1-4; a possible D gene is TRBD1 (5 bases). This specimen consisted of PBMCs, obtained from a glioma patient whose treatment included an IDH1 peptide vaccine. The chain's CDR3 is CASSYGAGDEKLFF. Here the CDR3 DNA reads TGTGCCAGCAGTTACGGGGCTGGGGATGAAAAACTGTTTTTT.